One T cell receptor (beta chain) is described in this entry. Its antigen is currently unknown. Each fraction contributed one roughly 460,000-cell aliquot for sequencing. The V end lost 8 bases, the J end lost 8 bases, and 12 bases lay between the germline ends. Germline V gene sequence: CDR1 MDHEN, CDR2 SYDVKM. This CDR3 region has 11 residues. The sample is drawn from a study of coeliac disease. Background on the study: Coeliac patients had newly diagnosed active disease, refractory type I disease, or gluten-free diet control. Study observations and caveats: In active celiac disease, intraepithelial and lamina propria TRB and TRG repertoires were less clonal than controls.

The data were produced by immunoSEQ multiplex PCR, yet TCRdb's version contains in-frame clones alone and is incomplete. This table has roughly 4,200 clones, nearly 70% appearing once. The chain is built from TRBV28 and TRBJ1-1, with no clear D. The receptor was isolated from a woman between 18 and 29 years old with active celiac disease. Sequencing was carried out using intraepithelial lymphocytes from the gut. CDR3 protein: CASLNLREAFF. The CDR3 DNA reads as TGTGCCAGCCTCAATCTTCGGGAAGCTTTCTTT.